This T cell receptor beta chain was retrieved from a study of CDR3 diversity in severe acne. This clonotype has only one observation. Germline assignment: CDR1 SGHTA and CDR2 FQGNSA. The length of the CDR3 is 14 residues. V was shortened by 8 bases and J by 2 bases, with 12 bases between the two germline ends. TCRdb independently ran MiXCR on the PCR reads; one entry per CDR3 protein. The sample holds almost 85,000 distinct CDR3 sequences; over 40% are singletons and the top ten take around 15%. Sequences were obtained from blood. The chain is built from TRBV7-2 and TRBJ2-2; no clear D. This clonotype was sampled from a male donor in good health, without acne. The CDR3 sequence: CASLRPSNTGELFF. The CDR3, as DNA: TGTGCCAGCCTGAGGCCATCAAACACCGGGGAGCTGTTTTTT.